The 16 T cell receptor beta chains below were found in one sample sequenced in a study of cytomegalovirus exposure and HLA in healthy donors. Researchers ran the PCR with 60 Vbeta and 13 Jbeta primers. Only in-frame clones appear in the TCRdb table, and some are missing; sequencing was by immunoSEQ multiplex PCR. The top ten clones hold under 2.5% of a sample with around 150,000 clones, approximately 79% of them seen once. Sequencing was performed on PBMCs. The receptors shown here come from a man aged 35 to 55 in good health and CMV-seronegative.

The chain couples TRBV6-4 to TRBJ2-3; 10 positions match TRBD2. The CDR3 covers 15 residues. Trimming took 2 bases from V and 4 from J; bases not matched to a gene: 3. Per the germline V gene, CDR1 is MRHNA and CDR2 is SNTAGT. CDR3 in DNA: TGTGCCAGCAGTGACATGACTAGCGGGTCAGATACGCAGTATTTT. Protein product: CASSDMTSGSDTQYF.

The chain carries TRBV28 and TRBJ2-5, with 7 bases identical to TRBD1. Trimming took 6 bases from V and 2 from J; bases not matched to a gene: 6. The CDR3 is 14 residues long. Germline CDR1 and CDR2: MDHEN and SYDVKM. CDR3 protein: CASSPRDRQETQYF. The DNA of the CDR3 is TGTGCCAGCAGCCCTAGGGACAGACAAGAGACCCAGTACTTC.

The CDR3 nucleotides read TGTGCCAGCAGCCTAGGGTCCGGGACAGGGCAGCAGACCCAGTACTTC. Protein: CASSLGSGTGQQTQYF. The chain recombines TRBV7-2 with TRBJ2-5, with 9 nucleotides matching TRBD1. The CDR3 contains 16 residues. The V gene end was trimmed by 5 bases and the J gene end by 6 bases; junction bases not matched to a gene: 13. Germline V lookup: CDR1 SGHTA, CDR2 FQGNSA.

The chain has TRBV6-1 and TRBJ2-7; TRBD2 aligns across 8 bases. The CDR3 totals 14 residues. V was pared by 9 bases and J by 2 bases, with 9 bases of the junction left unmatched. CDR1 is MNHNS and CDR2 is SASEGT in the germline V gene. The CDR3 nucleotides read TGTGCCAGTAAGCGGGGGCGGGAACCCTACGAGCAGTACTTC. Encoded protein: CASKRGREPYEQYF.

The chain has TRBV13 and TRBJ2-3; D remains unclear. CDR3 size: 14 residues. Germline V CDR1 and CDR2: PRHDT, FYEKMQ (reference sequence). The V end was cut by 5 bases, the J end by 6 bases, with 15 bases between. The CDR3 loop is CASSPRLRSDTQYF. The DNA for the CDR3 is TGTGCCAGCAGCCCGAGACTCCGTTCTGATACGCAGTATTTT. The whole variable domain, filled in from reference TRBV13 and TRBJ2-3, reads AAGVIQSPRHLIKEKRETATLKCYPIPRHDTVYWYQQGPGQDPQFLISFYEKMQSDKGSIPDRFSAQQFSDYHSELNMSSLELGDSALYFCASSPRLRSDTQYFGPGTRLTVL.

This chain connects TRBV5-8 to TRBJ1-1; the D is unclear. The CDR3 has 12 residues. From germline, CDR1 is SGHTS and CDR2 YDEGEE. V lost 0 bases to trimming and J lost 7 bases, with 7 bases between them. Here the CDR3 reads CASSLAPGEAFF. The CDR3 region has the DNA TGTGCCAGCAGCTTGGCGCCAGGTGAAGCTTTCTTT. Variable domain in full (rest from reference TRBV5-8 and TRBJ1-1): EAGVTQSPTHLIKTRGQQATLRCSPISGHTSVYWYQQALGLGLQFLLWYDEGEERNRGNFPPRFSGRQFPNYSSELNVNALELEDSALYLCASSLAPGEAFFGQGTRLTVV.

The rearrangement links TRBV6-1 to TRBJ2-7; TRBD1 aligns across 11 bases. The CDR3 extends over 12 amino acids. Per the germline V gene, CDR1 is MNHNS and CDR2 is SASEGT. V trimming: 10 bases; J trimming: 7 bases; junction bases outside the gene matches: 6. The CDR3 is CAIGQGALEQYF. CDR3 sequence (DNA): TGTGCCATAGGACAGGGGGCACTAGAGCAGTACTTC.

The chain links TRBV10-3 to TRBJ2-5; a weak D match, TRBD2 (5 bases). V lost 8 bases to trimming and J lost 3 bases, with 10 bases between them. The CDR3 is 12 amino acids. The germline CDR1 and CDR2 sequences are ENHRY and SYGVKD. Here the CDR3 reads CAIGVEEETQYF. In nucleotides, the CDR3 is TGTGCCATCGGGGTGGAGGAAGAGACCCAGTACTTC.

This chain connects TRBV7-9 to TRBJ2-1, with D maybe TRBD1 (5 bases). This CDR3 is built from 15 residues. Trimming cost V 2 bases and J 4 bases, with 12 bases left between them. Germline lookup yields CDR1 SEHNR and CDR2 FQNEAQ (reference sequence). The CDR3 reads CASSLSRGSYNEQFF. In DNA, the CDR3 is TGTGCCAGCAGCTTAAGTAGGGGAAGTTACAATGAGCAGTTCTTC.

This rearrangement joins TRBV4-1 to TRBJ2-7; 8 nucleotides agree with TRBD2. The length of the CDR3 is 15 residues. V lost 5 bases, J lost 3 bases, and 9 bases stayed unmatched. Germline V gene data show CDR1 as MGHRA and CDR2 as YSYEKL. The CDR3 protein is CASSASGTRGYEQYF. The CDR3 nucleotides are TGCGCCAGCAGCGCCTCCGGGACTAGAGGCTACGAGCAGTACTTC.

V and J are TRBV6-1 and TRBJ2-3; D remains unclear. The CDR3 totals 15 residues. V was trimmed by 5 bases and J by 2 bases, leaving 14 bases between them. Germline V gene lookup returns CDR1 MNHNS and CDR2 SASEGT. CDR3 nucleotide sequence: TGTGCCAGCAGTCCTATTCAGGCCTACACAGATACGCAGTATTTT. The encoded protein is CASSPIQAYTDTQYF.

In this sample, this clone turned up once. The J gene is TRBJ2-1, the V gene TRBV19; the match to TRBD1 covers 8 bases. Unmatched junction bases numbered 14, after V lost 3 bases and J lost 7 bases. CDR3 length: 17 amino acids. Germline V gene sequence: CDR1 LNHDA, CDR2 SQIVND (reference sequence). The CDR3 nucleotides are TGTGCCAGTAGTATGGTTGGGCGAGGACAGGGTAAAAATGAGCAGTTCTTC. This gives the protein CASSMVGRGQGKNEQFF.

The V call is TRBV5-5, the J call TRBJ2-2, with TRBD1 identical over 9 bases. V was pared by 2 bases and J by 6 bases, with 8 bases of the junction left unmatched. Looked up from germline, CDR1 is SGHKS and CDR2 is YYEKEE (reference sequence). The CDR3 runs 16 residues. DNA for the CDR3: TGTGCCAGCAGCTTTATCTGGGACAGGGCCTCCGGGGAGCTGTTTTTT. Protein: CASSFIWDRASGELFF.

The chain uses TRBV28 and TRBJ1-5, with D perhaps TRBD1 (6 bases). V lost 4 bases to trimming and J lost 0 bases, with 16 bases between them. The CDR3 totals 17 residues. The germline CDR1 and CDR2 sequences are MDHEN and SYDVKM. The CDR3 DNA sequence: TGTGCCAGCAGTTCAGAGACAGGCTGGAATAGCAATCAGCCCCAGCATTTT. Amino acid sequence: CASSSETGWNSNQPQHF.

CDR3 nucleotide sequence: TGTGCCAGCACCCCCCGGCTAGCGGGAAATGAGCAGTTCTTC. Its translation is CASTPRLAGNEQFF. The gene calls are TRBV5-8 and TRBJ2-1; TRBD2 agrees at 9 bases. The CDR3 sequence is 14 residues long. Trimming removed 6 bases from V and 7 bases from J; junction bases left unmatched: 8. Germline lookup yields CDR1 SGHTS and CDR2 YDEGEE.

V usage is TRBV12-1 and J usage is TRBJ2-1; no DNA check was done on the table's D call, TRBD1. TRBV12-1 is flagged as a pseudogene. This CDR3 region has 12 residues. CDR3 protein: CASSPKGASRFF. The CDR3 DNA sequence: TGTGCCAGCAGCCCCAAGGGGGCTAGCCGGTTCTTC.